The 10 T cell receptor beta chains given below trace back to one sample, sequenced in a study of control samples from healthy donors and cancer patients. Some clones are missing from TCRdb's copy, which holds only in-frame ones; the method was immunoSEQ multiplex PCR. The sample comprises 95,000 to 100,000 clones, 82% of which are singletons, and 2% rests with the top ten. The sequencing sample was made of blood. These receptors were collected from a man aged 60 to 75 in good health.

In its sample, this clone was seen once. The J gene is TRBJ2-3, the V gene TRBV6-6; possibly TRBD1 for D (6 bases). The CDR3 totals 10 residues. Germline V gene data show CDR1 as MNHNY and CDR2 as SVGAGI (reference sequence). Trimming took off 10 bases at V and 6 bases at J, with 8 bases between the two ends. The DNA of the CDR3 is TGTGCCACAACAGGGGATACGCAGTATTTT. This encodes CATTGDTQYF.

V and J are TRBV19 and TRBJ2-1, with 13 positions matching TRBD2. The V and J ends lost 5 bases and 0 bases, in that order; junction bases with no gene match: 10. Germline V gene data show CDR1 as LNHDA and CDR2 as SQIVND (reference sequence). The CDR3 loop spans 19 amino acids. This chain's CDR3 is CASSPRTSGSGSSYNEQFF. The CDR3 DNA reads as TGTGCCAGTAGTCCCCGGACTAGCGGGAGCGGTAGCTCCTACAATGAGCAGTTCTTC. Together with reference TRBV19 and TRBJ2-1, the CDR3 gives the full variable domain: DGGITQSPKYLFRKEGQNVTLSCEQNLNHDAMYWYRQDPGQGLRLIYYSQIVNDFQKGDIAEGYSVSREKKESFPLTVTSAQKNPTAFYLCASSPRTSGSGSSYNEQFFGPGTRLTVL.

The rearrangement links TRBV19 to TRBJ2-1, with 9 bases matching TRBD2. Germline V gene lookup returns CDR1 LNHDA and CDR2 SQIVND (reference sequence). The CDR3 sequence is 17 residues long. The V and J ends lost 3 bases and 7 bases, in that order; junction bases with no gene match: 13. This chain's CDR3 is CASSIEGAGGLRNEQFF. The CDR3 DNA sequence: TGTGCCAGTAGTATCGAAGGAGCGGGAGGATTGCGGAATGAGCAGTTCTTC.

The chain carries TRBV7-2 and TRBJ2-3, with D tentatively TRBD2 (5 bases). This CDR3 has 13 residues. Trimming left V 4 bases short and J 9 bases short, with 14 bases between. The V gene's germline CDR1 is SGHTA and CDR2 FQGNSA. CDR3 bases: TGTGCCAGCAGCTCCCGTCCTTCGGGGACGCAGTATTTT. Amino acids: CASSSRPSGTQYF.

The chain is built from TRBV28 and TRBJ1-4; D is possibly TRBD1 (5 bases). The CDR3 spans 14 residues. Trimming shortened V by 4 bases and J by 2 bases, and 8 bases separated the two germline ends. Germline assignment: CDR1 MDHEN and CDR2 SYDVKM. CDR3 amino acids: CASSSGSTNEKLFF. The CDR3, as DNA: TGTGCCAGCAGTTCAGGGTCCACTAATGAAAAACTGTTTTTT.

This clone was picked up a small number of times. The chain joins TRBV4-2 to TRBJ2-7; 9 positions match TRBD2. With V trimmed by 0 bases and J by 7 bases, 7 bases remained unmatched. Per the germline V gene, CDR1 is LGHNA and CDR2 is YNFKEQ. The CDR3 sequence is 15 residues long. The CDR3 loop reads CASSQDVAGAREQYF. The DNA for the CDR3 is TGTGCCAGCAGCCAAGATGTAGCGGGGGCTCGAGAGCAGTACTTC.

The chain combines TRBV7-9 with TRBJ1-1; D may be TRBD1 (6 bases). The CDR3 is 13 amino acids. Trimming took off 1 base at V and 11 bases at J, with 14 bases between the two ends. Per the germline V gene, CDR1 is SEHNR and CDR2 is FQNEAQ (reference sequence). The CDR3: CASSLGGQEQAFF. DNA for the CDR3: TGTGCCAGCAGCTTAGGGGGACAAGAACAGGCTTTCTTT.

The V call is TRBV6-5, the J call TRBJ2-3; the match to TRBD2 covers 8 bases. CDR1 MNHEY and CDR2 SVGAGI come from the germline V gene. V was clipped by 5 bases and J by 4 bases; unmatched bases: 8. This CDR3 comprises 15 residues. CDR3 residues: CASSPSDGGADTQYF. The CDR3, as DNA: TGTGCCAGCAGTCCAAGCGACGGGGGGGCAGATACGCAGTATTTT.

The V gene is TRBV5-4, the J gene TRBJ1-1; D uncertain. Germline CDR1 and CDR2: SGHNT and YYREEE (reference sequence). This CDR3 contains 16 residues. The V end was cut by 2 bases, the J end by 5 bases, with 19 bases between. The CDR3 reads CASSFPPGTLGTEAFF. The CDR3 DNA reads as TGTGCCAGCAGCTTCCCGCCGGGCACATTGGGGACTGAAGCTTTCTTT. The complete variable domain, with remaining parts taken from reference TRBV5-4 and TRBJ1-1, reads ETGVTQSPTHLIKTRGQQVTLRCSSQSGHNTVSWYQQALGQGPQFIFQYYREEENGRGNFPPRFSGLQFPNYSSELNVNALELDDSALYLCASSFPPGTLGTEAFFGQGTRLTVV.

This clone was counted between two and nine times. CDR3 DNA sequence: TGTGCCAGCAGCCAATGGGGTTCTGAAGCTTTCTTT. Its translation: CASSQWGSEAFF. The J gene is TRBJ1-1, the V gene TRBV16; D uncertain. With 1 base removed from V and 6 bases from J, the gap between germline ends came to 6 bases. There are 12 residues in the CDR3. Germline assignment: CDR1 KGHSY and CDR2 FQNENV.